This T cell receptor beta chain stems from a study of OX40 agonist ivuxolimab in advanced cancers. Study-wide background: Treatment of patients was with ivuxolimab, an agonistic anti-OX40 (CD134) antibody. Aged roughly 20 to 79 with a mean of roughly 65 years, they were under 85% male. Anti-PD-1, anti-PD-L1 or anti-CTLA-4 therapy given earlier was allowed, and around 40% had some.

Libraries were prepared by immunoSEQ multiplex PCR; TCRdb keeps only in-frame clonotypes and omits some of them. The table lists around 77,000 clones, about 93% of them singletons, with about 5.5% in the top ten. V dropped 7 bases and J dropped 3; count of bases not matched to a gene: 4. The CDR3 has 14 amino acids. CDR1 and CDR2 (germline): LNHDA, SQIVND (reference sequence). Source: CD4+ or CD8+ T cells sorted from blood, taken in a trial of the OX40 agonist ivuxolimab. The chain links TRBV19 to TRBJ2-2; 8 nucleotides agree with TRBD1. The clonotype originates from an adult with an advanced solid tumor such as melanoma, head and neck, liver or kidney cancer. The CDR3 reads CASTRTGYTGELFF. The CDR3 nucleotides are TGTGCCAGTACCAGGACAGGGTACACCGGGGAGCTGTTTTTT.